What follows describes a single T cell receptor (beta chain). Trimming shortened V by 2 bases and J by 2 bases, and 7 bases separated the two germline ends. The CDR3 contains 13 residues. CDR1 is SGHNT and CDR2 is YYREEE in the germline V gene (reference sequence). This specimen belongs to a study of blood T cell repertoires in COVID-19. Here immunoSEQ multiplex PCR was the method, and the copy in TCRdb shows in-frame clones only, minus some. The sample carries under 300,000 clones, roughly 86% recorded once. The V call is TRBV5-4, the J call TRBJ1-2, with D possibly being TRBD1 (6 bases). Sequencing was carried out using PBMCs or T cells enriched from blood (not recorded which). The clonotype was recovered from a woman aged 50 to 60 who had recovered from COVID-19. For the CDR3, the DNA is TGTGCCAGCAGCTTTCAGGGGAACTATGGCTACACCTTC. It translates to CASSFQGNYGYTF.